These 3 T cell receptor beta chains were all obtained from the same sample, sequenced in a study of CD8 T cells in ankylosing spondylitis. One entry per CDR3 protein results from TCRdb running MiXCR on the 5' RACE reads. This table holds 300,000 to 350,000 distinct CDR3 sequences, around 21% found once. Sequenced: blood, either unsorted or a sorted T cell fraction (not recorded which). The receptors were sampled from a female donor with ankylosing spondylitis or in good health (not recorded which).

J is TRBJ2-3 and V is TRBV7-9; no clear D gene. Germline V lookup: CDR1 SEHNR, CDR2 FQNEAQ (reference sequence). The CDR3 totals 16 residues. V lost 2 bases and J lost 6, with 18 bases in between. CDR3 DNA sequence: TGTGCCAGCAGCTTAAACTTAGTGCTCCCTTCGGATACGCAGTATTTT. This gives the protein CASSLNLVLPSDTQYF.

This clonotype was detected only a few times. The V gene is TRBV20-1, the J gene TRBJ1-1; TRBD1 might be the D (5 bases). Per the germline V gene, CDR1 is DFQATT and CDR2 is SNEGSKA (reference sequence). The V end was cut by 3 bases, the J end by 0 bases, with 11 bases between. The CDR3 is made up of 14 amino acids. This CDR3 is CSASSGLLNTEAFF. The CDR3 bases are TGCAGTGCTAGTTCGGGGCTTTTGAACACTGAAGCTTTCTTT.

V usage is TRBV6-1 and J usage is TRBJ2-7; the match to TRBD1 covers 7 bases. With V trimmed by 5 bases and J by 3 bases, 10 bases remained unmatched. CDR1 MNHNS and CDR2 SASEGT come from the germline V gene. The CDR3 has 15 amino acids. The CDR3 region is CASSQRQGLVYEQYF. CDR3 DNA: TGTGCCAGCAGTCAACGACAGGGTCTAGTCTACGAGCAGTACTTC.